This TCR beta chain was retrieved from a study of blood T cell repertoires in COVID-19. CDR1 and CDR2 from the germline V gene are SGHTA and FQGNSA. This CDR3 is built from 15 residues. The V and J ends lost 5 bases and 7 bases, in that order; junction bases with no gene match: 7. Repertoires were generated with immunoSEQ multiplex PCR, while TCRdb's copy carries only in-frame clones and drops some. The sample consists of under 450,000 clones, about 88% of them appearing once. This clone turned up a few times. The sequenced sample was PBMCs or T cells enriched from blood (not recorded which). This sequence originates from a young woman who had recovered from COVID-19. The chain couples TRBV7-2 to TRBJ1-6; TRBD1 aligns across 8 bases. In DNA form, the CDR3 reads TGTGCCAGCAGCCCAGGACAGGGACAAAATTCACCCCTCCACTTT. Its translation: CASSPGQGQNSPLHF.